This entry is about one T cell receptor beta chain. Its target is not known. Germline V gene lookup returns CDR1 MGHDK and CDR2 SYGVNS. CDR3 length: 16 amino acids. Trimming shortened V by 7 bases and J by 0 bases, and 18 bases separated the two germline ends. The source of roughly 2 micrograms of genomic DNA for TCR beta libraries was cryopreserved PBMCs. The data belong to a study of cytotoxic CD8 clonotypes in ibrutinib-treated CLL. Study-wide points: Private clonotypes, not public ones, expanded at ibrutinib response. T-cell clonality at baseline went above that of age-matched healthy donors and rose and fell with circulating CD8+ T-cell counts.

T cells were sequenced at a targeted depth of 1 in 200,000 to 1 in 1 million. TCRdb's copy holds only in-frame clones and misses some; the assay was immunoSEQ multiplex PCR. The data show fewer than 150,000 clones, with around 84% seen just once and 3.3% held by the top ten. The source was PBMCs, collected after 24 months of ibrutinib treatment. This sequence joins TRBV25-1 and TRBJ2-5; D perhaps matches TRBD2 (6 bases). The receptor's source is a human donor with chronic lymphocytic leukemia. The DNA for the CDR3 is TGTGCCAGCACCGGACCCGGGGGTGTGTACCAAGAGACCCAGTACTTC. Its translation is CASTGPGGVYQETQYF. Complete variable domain (other parts from reference TRBV25-1 and TRBJ2-5): EADIYQTPRYLVIGTGKKITLECSQTMGHDKMYWYQQDPGMELHLIHYSYGVNSTEKGDLSSESTVSRIRTEHFPLTLESARPSHTSQYLCASTGPGGVYQETQYFGPGTRLLVL.